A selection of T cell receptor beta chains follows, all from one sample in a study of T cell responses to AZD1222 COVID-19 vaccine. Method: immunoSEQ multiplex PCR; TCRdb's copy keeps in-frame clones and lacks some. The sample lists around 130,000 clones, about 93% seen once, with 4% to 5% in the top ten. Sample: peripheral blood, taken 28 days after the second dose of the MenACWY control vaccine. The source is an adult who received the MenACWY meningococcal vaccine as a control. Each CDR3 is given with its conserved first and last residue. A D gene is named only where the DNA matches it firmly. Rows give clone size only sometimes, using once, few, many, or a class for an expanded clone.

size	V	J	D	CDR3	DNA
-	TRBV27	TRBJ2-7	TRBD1	CASRRDRASSYEQYF	TGTGCCAGCAGGAGAGACAGGGCCTCTTCGTACGAGCAGTACTTC
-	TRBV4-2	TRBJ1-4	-	CASSQGPHTTNEKLFF	TGTGCCAGCAGCCAAGGCCCCCACACAACTAATGAAAAACTGTTTTTT
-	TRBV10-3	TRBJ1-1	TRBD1	CAISGAIGTGNTEAFF	TGTGCCATCAGTGGGGCAATAGGGACAGGGAACACTGAAGCTTTCTTT
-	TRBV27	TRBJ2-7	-	CASGDTGRWYEQYF	TGTGCCAGCGGGGACACGGGACGGTGGTACGAGCAGTACTTC
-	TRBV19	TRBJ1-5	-	CASSIYSGTGNQPQHF	TGTGCCAGTAGTATTTACTCGGGTACTGGCAATCAGCCCCAGCATTTT
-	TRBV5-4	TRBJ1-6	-	CASTNAQGSSYNSPLHF	TGTGCCAGCACCAACGCCCAGGGATCTAGCTATAATTCACCCCTCCACTTT
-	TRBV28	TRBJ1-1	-	CATQRTANTEAFF	TGTGCCACCCAAAGGACAGCAAACACTGAAGCTTTCTTT
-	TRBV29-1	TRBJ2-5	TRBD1	CSGGTGDGGTQYF	TGCAGCGGGGGGACAGGGGACGGCGGGACCCAGTACTTC
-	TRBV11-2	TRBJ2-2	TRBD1	CASSPRDRHTGELFF	TGTGCCAGCAGCCCGCGGGACAGGCACACCGGGGAGCTGTTTTTT
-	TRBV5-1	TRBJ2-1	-	CASSLAQGSYNEQFF	TGCGCCAGCAGCTTGGCGCAGGGAAGCTACAATGAGCAGTTCTTC
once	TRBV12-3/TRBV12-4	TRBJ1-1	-	CASSLSNTGEAFF	TGTGCCAGCAGTTTAAGTAACACAGGGGAAGCTTTCTTT
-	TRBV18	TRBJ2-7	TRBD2	CASSPQRDSYEQYF	TGTGCCAGCTCACCACAGCGGGACTCCTACGAGCAGTACTTC
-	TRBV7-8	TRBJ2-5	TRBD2	CASSLAPRGVQETQYF	TGTGCCAGCAGCTTAGCCCCCCGGGGGGTCCAAGAGACCCAGTACTTC
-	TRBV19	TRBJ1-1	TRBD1	CASSGPGDRDLEAFF	TGTGCCAGTAGTGGTCCGGGGGACAGGGATCTCGAAGCTTTCTTT
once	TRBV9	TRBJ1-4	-	CASSVAPGTGHEKLFF	TGTGCCAGCAGCGTAGCCCCTGGGACGGGCCATGAAAAACTGTTTTTT
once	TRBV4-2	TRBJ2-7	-	CASSQVADVYEQYF	TGTGCCAGCAGCCAAGTTGCGGACGTCTACGAGCAGTACTTC
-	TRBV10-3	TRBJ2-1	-	CAISESWSPPGNEQFF	TGTGCCATCAGTGAGTCGTGGAGCCCGCCCGGCAATGAGCAGTTCTTC
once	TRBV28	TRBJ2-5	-	CASSVPRGWETQYF	TGTGCCAGCAGCGTACCCAGGGGTTGGGAGACCCAGTACTTC
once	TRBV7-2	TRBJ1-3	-	CASSSTSGNTIYF	TGTGCCAGCAGCTCAACGTCTGGAAACACCATATATTTT
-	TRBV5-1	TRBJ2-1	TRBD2	CASSVLAEAYNEQFF	TGCGCCAGCAGCGTACTAGCGGAAGCCTACAATGAGCAGTTCTTC
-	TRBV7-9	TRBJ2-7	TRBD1	CASSLRTGLQAEQYF	TGTGCCAGCAGCTTACGGACAGGTTTGCAAGCCGAGCAGTACTTC
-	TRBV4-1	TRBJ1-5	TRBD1	CASSQAGQGVQPQHF	TGCGCCAGCAGCCAAGCGGGACAGGGTGTTCAGCCCCAGCATTTT
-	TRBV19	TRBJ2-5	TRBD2	CASSRGREPQETQYF	TGTGCCAGTAGTAGGGGGAGGGAACCTCAAGAGACCCAGTACTTC
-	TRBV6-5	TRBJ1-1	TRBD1	CASRTGQYTEAFF	TGTGCCAGCAGGACGGGACAGTACACTGAAGCTTTCTTT
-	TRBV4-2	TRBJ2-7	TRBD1	CASSRGTAESYEQYF	TGTGCCAGCAGCAGGGGGACAGCCGAATCCTACGAGCAGTACTTC
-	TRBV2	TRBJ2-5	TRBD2	CASSDFSGGYQETQYF	TGTGCCAGCAGTGATTTTAGCGGGGGGTACCAAGAGACCCAGTACTTC
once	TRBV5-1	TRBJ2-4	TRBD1	CASSLATGGYVGLAKNIQYF	TGCGCCAGCAGCTTGGCGACAGGGGGCTATGTGGGGTTGGCCAAAAACATTCAGTACTTC
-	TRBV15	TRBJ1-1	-	CATSRDRGTNTEAFF	TGTGCCACCAGCAGAGATCGGGGGACGAACACTGAAGCTTTCTTT
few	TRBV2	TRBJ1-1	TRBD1	CASSEVGQGALNTEAFF	TGTGCCAGCAGTGAAGTGGGACAGGGGGCCTTGAACACTGAAGCTTTCTTT
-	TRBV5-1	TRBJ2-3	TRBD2	CASSLWPGGSSTDTQYF	TGCGCCAGCAGCTTGTGGCCGGGGGGGTCAAGCACAGATACGCAGTATTTT
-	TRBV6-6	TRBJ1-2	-	CATKQGDYGYTF	TGTGCCACAAAACAGGGTGACTATGGCTACACCTTC
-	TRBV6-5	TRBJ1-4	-	CASSYSFRSNEKLFF	TGTGCCAGCAGTTACTCGTTTCGGTCCAATGAAAAACTGTTTTTT
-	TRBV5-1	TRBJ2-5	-	CASSLAGGGETQYF	TGCGCCAGCAGCTTGGCCGGTGGTGGAGAGACCCAGTACTTC
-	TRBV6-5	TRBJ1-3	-	CASRVTRVSGNTIYF	TGTGCCAGCAGGGTAACACGCGTCTCTGGAAACACCATATATTTT
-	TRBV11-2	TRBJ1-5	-	CASSSGTGPPYF	TGTGCCAGCAGCTCCGGGACCGGGCCGCCGTATTTT
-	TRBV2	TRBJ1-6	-	CASHARGAGSPLHF	TGTGCCAGCCACGCTCGGGGCGCGGGATCACCCCTCCACTTT
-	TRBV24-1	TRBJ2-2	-	CATGGRRNTGELFF	TGTGCCACCGGCGGGCGGAGGAACACCGGGGAGCTGTTTTTT
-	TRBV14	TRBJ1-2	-	CASSQRTDPLRRGYTF	TGTGCCAGCAGCCAACGGACCGACCCCTTACGGCGGGGCTACACCTTC
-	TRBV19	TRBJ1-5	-	CASSIDRKIPNQPQHF	TGTGCCAGTAGTATAGACAGGAAAATCCCCAATCAGCCCCAGCATTTT
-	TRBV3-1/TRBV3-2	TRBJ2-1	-	CASSRSGYNEQFF	TGTGCCAGCAGCCGTTCCGGTTACAATGAGCAGTTCTTC
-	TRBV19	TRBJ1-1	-	CASSIRPGTNTEAFF	TGTGCCAGTAGTATAAGGCCAGGGACTAACACTGAAGCTTTCTTT
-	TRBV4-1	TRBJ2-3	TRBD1	CASTGAGDTQYF	TGCGCCAGTACAGGGGCCGGAGATACGCAGTATTTT
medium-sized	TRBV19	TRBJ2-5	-	CASSTVLRETQYF	TGTGCCAGTAGTACGGTGTTACGAGAGACCCAGTACTTC
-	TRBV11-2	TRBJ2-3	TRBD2	CASSFGTSGGAPDTQYF	TGTGCCAGCAGCTTCGGGACTAGCGGGGGGGCCCCGGATACGCAGTATTTT
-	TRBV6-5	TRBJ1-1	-	CASSQGWGPTTEAFF	TGTGCCAGCAGTCAGGGTTGGGGTCCGACCACTGAAGCTTTCTTT
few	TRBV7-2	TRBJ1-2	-	CASSFSSGSGYTF	TGTGCCAGCAGCTTCTCGAGCGGGAGTGGCTACACCTTC
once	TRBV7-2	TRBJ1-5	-	CASSLGGADQPQHF	TGTGCCAGCAGCTTAGGCGGGGCCGATCAGCCCCAGCATTTT
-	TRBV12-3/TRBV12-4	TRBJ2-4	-	CASGLAKNIQYF	TGTGCCAGCGGCCTAGCCAAAAACATTCAGTACTTC